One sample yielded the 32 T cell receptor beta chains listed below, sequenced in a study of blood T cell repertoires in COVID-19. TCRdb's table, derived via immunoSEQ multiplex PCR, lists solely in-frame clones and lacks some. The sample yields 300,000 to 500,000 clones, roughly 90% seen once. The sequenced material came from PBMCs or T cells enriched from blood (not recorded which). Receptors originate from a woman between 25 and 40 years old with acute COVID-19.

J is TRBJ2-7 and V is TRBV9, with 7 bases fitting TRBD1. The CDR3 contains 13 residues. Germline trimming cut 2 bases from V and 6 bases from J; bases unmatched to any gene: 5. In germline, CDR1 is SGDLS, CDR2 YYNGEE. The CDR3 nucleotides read TGTGCCAGCAGCGTGGCACAGGGGTTCGAGCAGTACTTC. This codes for CASSVAQGFEQYF.

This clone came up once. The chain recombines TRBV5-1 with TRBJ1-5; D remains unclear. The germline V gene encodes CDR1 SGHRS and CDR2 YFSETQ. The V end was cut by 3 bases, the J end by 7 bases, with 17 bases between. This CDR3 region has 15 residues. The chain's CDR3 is CASSSGPEGGQPQHF. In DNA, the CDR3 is TGCGCCAGCAGCTCGGGCCCAGAGGGTGGCCAGCCCCAGCATTTT.

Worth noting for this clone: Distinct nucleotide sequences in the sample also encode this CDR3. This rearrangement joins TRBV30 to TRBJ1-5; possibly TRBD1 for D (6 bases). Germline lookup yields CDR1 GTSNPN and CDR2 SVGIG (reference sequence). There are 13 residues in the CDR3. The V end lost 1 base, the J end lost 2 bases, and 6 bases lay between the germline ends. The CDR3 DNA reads TGTGCCTGGAGTGGACAGGGCAATCAGCCCCAGCATTTT. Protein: CAWSGQGNQPQHF.

CDR3 DNA sequence: TGTGCCAGCAGCAAAGCGTCTGAAAGCGCCTCCTACGAGCAGTACTTC. Amino acid sequence: CASSKASESASYEQYF. The V call is TRBV21-1, the J call TRBJ2-7; the table gives TRBD2 as D, unverified against the DNA. TRBV21-1 is noted as a pseudogene. The CDR3 length is 16 residues.

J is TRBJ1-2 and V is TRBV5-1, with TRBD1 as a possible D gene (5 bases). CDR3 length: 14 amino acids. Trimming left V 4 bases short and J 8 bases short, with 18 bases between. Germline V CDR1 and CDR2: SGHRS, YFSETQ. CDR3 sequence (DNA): TGCGCCAGCAGCGGAGCAGGGACTTCTCGGGGCTACACCTTC. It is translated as CASSGAGTSRGYTF.

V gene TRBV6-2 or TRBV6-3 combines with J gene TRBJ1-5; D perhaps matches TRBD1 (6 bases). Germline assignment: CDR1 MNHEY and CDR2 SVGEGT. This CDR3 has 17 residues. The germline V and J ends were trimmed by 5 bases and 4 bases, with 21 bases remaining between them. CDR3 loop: CASSKKSGTPANQPQHF. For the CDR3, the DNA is TGTGCCAGCAGTAAAAAATCCGGGACACCGGCAAATCAGCCCCAGCATTTT.

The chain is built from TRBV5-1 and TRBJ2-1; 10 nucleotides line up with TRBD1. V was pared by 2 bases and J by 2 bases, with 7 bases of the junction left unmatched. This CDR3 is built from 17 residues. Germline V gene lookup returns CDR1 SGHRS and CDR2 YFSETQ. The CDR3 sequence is CASSLGQGGWPYNEQFF. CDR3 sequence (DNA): TGCGCCAGCAGCTTAGGACAGGGGGGATGGCCCTACAATGAGCAGTTCTTC.

The CDR3 DNA is TGTGCCAGCAGTGAACCCCGGGGGAGGGTTGGGGAAAAACTGTTTTTT. It specifies CASSEPRGRVGEKLFF. The chain carries TRBV6-1 and TRBJ1-4, with D perhaps matching TRBD1 (5 bases). Germline values: CDR1 MNHNS, CDR2 SASEGT. Trimming stripped 2 bases from V and 8 bases from J, with 18 bases between. The CDR3 is made up of 16 amino acids.

The CDR3 DNA reads as TGTGCCAGCAGCCAGCAGGGTTCGTTGAATTCACCCCTCCACTTT. This sequence encodes CASSQQGSLNSPLHF. This chain connects TRBV5-8 to TRBJ1-6, with D possibly matching TRBD1 (5 bases). The CDR3 spans 15 residues. Trimming shortened V by 4 bases and J by 7 bases, and 15 bases separated the two germline ends. Germline-derived CDR1 and CDR2 are SGHTS and YDEGEE.

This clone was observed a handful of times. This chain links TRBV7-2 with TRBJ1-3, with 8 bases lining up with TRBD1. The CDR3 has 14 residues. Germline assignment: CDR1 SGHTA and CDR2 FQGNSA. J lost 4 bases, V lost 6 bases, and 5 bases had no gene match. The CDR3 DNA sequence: TGTGCCAGCAGGGGACAGGCAGGAGGAAACACCATATATTTT. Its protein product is CASRGQAGGNTIYF.

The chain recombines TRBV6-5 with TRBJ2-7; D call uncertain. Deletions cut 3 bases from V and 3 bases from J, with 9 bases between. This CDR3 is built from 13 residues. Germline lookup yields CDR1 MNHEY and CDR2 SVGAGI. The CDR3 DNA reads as TGTGCCAGCAGTTATTCGCCACTCTACGAGCAGTACTTC. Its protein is CASSYSPLYEQYF.

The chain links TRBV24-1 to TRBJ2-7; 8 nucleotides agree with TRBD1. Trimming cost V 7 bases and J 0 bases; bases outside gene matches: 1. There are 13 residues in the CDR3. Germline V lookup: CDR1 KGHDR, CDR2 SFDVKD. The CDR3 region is CATRDRDSYEQYF. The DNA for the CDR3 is TGTGCCACCAGGGACAGGGACTCCTACGAGCAGTACTTC.

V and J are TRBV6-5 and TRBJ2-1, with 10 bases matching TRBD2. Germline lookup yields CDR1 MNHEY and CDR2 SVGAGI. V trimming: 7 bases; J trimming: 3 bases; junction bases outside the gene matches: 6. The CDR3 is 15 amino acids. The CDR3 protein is CASIQRGGNYNEQFF. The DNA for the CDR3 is TGTGCCAGCATCCAGCGGGGGGGAAACTACAATGAGCAGTTCTTC.

This chain's CDR3 is CASSPYSIYEQYF. The CDR3 coding sequence is TGTGCCAGCTCACCGTACAGCATCTACGAGCAGTACTTC. The V and J genes are TRBV18 and TRBJ2-7; the D is unclear. Germline V gene data show CDR1 as KGHSH and CDR2 as LQKENI. The V end was cut by 3 bases, the J end by 3 bases, with 9 bases between. The CDR3 runs to 13 residues.

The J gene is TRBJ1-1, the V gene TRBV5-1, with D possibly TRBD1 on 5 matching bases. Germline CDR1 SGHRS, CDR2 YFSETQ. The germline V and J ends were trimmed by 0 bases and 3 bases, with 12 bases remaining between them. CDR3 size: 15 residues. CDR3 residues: CASSLGARGDTEAFF. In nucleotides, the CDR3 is TGCGCCAGCAGCTTGGGGGCGCGGGGGGACACTGAAGCTTTCTTT.

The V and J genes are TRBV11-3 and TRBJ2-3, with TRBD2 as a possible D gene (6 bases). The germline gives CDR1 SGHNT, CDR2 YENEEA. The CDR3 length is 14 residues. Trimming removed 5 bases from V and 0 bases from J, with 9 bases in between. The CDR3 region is CASSMAGSTDTQYF. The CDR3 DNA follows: TGTGCCAGCAGCATGGCGGGGAGCACAGATACGCAGTATTTT. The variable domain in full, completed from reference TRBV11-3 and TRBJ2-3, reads EAGVVQSPRYKIIEKKQPVAFWCNPISGHNTLYWYLQNLGQGPELLIRYENEEAVDDSQLPKDRFSAERLKGVDSTLKIQPAELGDSAVYLCASSMAGSTDTQYFGPGTRLTVL.

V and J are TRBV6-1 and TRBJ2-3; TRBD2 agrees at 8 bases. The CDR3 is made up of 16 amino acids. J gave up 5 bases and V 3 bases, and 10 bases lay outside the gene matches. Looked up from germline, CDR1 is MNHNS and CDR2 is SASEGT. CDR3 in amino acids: CASSDPRRGAGDTQYF. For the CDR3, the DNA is TGTGCCAGCAGTGACCCCCGGCGGGGGGCAGGAGATACGCAGTATTTT.

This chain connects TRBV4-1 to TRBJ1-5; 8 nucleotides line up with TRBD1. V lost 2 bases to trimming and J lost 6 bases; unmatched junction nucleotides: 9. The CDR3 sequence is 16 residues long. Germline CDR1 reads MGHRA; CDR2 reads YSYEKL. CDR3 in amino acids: CASSQSTRQGIQPQHF. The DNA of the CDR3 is TGCGCCAGCAGCCAAAGTACGAGACAGGGGATTCAGCCCCAGCATTTT.

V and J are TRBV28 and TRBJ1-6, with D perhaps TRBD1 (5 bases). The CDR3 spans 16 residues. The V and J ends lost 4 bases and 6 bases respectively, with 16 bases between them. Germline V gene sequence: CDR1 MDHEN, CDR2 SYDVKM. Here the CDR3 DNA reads TGTGCCAGCAGTTCAGCAGGGTTCGGGAGTAATTCACCCCTCCACTTT. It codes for CASSSAGFGSNSPLHF.

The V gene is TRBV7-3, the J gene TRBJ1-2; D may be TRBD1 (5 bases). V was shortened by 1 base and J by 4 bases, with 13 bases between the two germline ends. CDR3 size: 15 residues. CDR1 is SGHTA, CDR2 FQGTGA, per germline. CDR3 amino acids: CASSLMSGPIYGYTF. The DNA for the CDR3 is TGTGCCAGCAGCTTAATGTCAGGGCCGATCTATGGCTACACCTTC.

CDR3 sequence reads: CASSQLAGGTYEQYF. The CDR3 bases are TGTGCCAGCAGCCAACTAGCGGGGGGGACCTACGAGCAGTACTTC. The gene calls are TRBV4-2 and TRBJ2-7; 12 nucleotides match TRBD2. The junction had 1 base not matched to a gene; V was cut back by 2 bases and J by 2 bases. Germline CDR1 reads LGHNA; CDR2 reads YNFKEQ. The CDR3 has 15 amino acids.

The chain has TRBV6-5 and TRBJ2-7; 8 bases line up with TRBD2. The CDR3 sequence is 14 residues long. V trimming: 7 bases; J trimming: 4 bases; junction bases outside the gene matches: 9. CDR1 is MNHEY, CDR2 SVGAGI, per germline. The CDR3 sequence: CASNPAGARYEQYF. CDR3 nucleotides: TGTGCCAGCAACCCAGCGGGGGCTAGGTACGAGCAGTACTTC.

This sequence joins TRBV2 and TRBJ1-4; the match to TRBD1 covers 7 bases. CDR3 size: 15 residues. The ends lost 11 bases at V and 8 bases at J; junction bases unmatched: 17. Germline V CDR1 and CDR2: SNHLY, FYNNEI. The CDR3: CAGGTERGLGEKLFF. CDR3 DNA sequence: TGTGCCGGAGGGACAGAAAGGGGCTTAGGGGAAAAACTGTTTTTT. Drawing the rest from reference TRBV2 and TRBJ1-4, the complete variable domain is EPEVTQTPSHQVTQMGQEVILRCVPISNHLYFYWYRQILGQKVEFLVSFYNNEISEKSEIFDDQFSVERPDGSNFTLKIRSTKLEDSAMYFCAGGTERGLGEKLFFGSGTQLSVL.

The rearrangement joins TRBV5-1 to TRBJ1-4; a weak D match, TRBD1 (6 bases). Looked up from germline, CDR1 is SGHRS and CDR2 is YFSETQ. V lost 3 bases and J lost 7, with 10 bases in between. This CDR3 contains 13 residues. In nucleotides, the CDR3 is TGCGCCAGCAGCTCGACAGGAACTGAAAAACTGTTTTTT. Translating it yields CASSSTGTEKLFF.

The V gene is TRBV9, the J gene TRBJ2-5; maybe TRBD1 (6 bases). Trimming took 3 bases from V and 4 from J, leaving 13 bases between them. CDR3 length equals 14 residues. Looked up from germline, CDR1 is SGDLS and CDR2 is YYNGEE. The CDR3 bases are TGTGCCAGCAGCGGTACAGGGTCTCTAGAGACCCAGTACTTC. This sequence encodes CASSGTGSLETQYF.

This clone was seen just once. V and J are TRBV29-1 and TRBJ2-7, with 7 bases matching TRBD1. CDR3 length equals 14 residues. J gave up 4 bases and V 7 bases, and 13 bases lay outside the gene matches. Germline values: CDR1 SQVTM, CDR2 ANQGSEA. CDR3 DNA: TGCAGCGCCTCCGACGGGGACAGTATTTACGAGCAGTACTTC. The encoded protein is CSASDGDSIYEQYF.

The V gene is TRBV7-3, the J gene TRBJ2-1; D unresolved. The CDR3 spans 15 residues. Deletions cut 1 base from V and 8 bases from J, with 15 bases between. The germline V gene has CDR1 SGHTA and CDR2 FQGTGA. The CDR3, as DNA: TGTGCCAGCAGCTTAAATCCCATTCCTCGGGATGAGCAGTTCTTC. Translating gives CASSLNPIPRDEQFF.

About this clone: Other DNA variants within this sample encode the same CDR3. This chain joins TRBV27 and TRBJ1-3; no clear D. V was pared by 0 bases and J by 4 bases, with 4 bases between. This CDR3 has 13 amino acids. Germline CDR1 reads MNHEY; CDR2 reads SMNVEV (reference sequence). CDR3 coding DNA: TGTGCCAGCAGTTTATCCGGGGGAAACACCATATATTTT. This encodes CASSLSGGNTIYF.

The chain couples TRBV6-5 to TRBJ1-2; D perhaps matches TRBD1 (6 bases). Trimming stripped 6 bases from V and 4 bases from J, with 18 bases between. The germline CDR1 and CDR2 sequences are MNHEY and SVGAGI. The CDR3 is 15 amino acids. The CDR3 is CASSREQGQRYGYTF. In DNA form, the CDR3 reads TGTGCCAGCAGCCGAGAACAGGGACAACGCTATGGCTACACCTTC.

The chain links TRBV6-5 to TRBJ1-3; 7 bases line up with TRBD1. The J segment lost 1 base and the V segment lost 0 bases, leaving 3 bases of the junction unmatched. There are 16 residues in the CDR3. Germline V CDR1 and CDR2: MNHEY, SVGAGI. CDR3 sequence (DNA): TGTGCCAGCAGTTACTCAACAGGGGCATCTGGAAACACCATATATTTT. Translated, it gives CASSYSTGASGNTIYF.

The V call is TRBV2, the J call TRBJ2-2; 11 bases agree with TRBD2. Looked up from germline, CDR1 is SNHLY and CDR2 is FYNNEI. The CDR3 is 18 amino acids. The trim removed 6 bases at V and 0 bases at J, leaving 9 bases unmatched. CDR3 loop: CASSRKTSGETNTGELFF. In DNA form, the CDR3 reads TGTGCCAGCAGCCGAAAGACTAGCGGGGAGACGAACACCGGGGAGCTGTTTTTT.

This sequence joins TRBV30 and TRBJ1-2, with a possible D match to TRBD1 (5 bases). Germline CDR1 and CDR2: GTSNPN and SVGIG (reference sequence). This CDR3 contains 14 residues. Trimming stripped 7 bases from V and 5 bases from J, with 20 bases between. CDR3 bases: TGTGCCTTCGCGGCGGCCAGGGCGGGGTATGGCTACACCTTC. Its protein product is CAFAAARAGYGYTF.